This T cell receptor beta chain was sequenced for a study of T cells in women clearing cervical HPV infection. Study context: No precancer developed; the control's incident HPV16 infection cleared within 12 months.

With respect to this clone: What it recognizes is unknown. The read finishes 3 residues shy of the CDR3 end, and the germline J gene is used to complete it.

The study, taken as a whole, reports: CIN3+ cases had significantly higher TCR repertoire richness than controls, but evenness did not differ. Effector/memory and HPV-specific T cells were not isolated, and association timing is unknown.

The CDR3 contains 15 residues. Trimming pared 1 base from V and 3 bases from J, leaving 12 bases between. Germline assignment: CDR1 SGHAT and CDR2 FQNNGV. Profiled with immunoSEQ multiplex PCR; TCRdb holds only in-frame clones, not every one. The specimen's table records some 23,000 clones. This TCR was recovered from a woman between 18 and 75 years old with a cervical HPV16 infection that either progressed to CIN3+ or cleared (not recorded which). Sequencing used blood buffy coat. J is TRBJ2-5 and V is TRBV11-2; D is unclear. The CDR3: CASSLGSVYEETQYF. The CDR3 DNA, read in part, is TGTGCCAGCAGCTTAGGGTCAGTTTATGAAGAGACC. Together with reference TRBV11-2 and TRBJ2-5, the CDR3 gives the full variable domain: EAGVAQSPRYKIIEKRQSVAFWCNPISGHATLYWYQQILGQGPKLLIQFQNNGVVDDSQLPKDRFSAERLKGVDSTLKIQPAKLEDSAVYLCASSLGSVYEETQYFGPGTRLLVL.